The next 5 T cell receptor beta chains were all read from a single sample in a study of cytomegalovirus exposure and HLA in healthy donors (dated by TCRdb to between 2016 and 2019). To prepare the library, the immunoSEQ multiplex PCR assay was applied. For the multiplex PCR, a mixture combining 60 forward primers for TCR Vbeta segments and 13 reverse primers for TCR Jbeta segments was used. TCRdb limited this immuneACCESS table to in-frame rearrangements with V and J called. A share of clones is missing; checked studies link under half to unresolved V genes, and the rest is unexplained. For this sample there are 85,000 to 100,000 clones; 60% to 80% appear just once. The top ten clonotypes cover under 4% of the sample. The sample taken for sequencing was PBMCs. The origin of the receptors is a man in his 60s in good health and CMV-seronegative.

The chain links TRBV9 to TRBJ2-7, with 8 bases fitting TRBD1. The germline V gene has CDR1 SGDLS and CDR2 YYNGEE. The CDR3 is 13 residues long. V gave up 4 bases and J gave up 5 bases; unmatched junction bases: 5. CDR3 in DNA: TGTGCCAGCAGCTTCGGACAGGGCGACGAGCAGTACTTC. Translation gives CASSFGQGDEQYF.

DNA for the CDR3: TGCAGCGTTGGAGGGACACCCTACGAGCAGTACTTC. Amino acids: CSVGGTPYEQYF. This chain uses TRBV29-1 with TRBJ2-7, with D perhaps TRBD1 (6 bases). Trimming took 4 bases from V and 2 from J, leaving 9 bases between them. Germline CDR1 reads SQVTM; CDR2 reads ANQGSEA. This CDR3 region has 12 residues.

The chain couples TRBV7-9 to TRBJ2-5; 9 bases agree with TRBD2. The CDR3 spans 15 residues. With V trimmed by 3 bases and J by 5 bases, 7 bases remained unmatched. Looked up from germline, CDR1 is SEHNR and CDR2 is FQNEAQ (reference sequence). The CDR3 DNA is TGTGCCAGCAGCTTGGCGGGAGGGCCTGGGGAGACCCAGTACTTC. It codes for CASSLAGGPGETQYF.

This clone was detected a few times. CDR3 coding DNA: TGTGCCAGCAGCTTATCCGGGGGATTTTCAACTAATGAAAAACTGTTTTTT. It specifies CASSLSGGFSTNEKLFF. The rearrangement links TRBV13 to TRBJ1-4; D is possibly TRBD1 (5 bases). Germline V lookup: CDR1 PRHDT, CDR2 FYEKMQ (reference sequence). The V end was cut by 2 bases, the J end by 0 bases, with 13 bases between. The CDR3 is made up of 17 amino acids. Variable domain in full (rest from reference TRBV13 and TRBJ1-4): AAGVIQSPRHLIKEKRETATLKCYPIPRHDTVYWYQQGPGQDPQFLISFYEKMQSDKGSIPDRFSAQQFSDYHSELNMSSLELGDSALYFCASSLSGGFSTNEKLFFGSGTQLSVL.

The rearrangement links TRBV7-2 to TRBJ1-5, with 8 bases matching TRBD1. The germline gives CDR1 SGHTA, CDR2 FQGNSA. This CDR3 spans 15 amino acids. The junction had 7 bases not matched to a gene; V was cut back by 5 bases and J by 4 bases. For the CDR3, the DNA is TGTGCCAGCAGCCCTTCAGGGGGCGGAAATCAGCCCCAGCATTTT. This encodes CASSPSGGGNQPQHF.